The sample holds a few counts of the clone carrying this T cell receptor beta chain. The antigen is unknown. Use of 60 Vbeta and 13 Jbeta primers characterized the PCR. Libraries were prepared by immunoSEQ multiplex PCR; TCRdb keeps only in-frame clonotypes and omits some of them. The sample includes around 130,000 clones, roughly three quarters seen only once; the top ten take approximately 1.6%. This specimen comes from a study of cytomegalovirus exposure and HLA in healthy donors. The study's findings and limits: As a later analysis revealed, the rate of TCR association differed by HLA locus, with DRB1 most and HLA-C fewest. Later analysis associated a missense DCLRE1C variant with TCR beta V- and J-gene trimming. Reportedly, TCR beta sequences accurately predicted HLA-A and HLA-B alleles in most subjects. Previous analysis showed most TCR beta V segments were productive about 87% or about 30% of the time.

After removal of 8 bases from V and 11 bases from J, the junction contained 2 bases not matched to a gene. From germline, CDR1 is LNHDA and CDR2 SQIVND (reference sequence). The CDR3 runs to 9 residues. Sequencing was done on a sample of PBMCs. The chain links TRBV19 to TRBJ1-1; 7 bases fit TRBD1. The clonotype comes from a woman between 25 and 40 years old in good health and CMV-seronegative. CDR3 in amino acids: CASGQEAFF. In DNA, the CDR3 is TGTGCCAGTGGACAGGAGGCTTTCTTT.